A selection of T cell receptor beta chains follows, all from one sample in a study of memory CD4+ T cells and cytomegalovirus serostatus. The repertoire was sequenced with immunoSEQ multiplex PCR; TCRdb's copy has only in-frame clones and lacks some. Of about 92,000 clones in the sample, over 70% were seen once. Sequencing was carried out using memory CD4+ T cells from blood. Receptors were obtained from an adult in good health and CMV-seropositive. The CDR3 runs from the conserved cysteine through the conserved F or W. Each record gives: J gene, clone size, V gene, D gene, CDR3 DNA, CDR3 protein. The D gene is left open where the match is weak. The listing skips clone size in some rows; elsewhere it reads once, few, many or a size class.

TRBJ2-2 NA TRBV27 NA TGTGCCAGCAGTCCCCCGGGACTCGTAGAAACCGGGGAGCTGTTTTTT CASSPPGLVETGELFF
TRBJ2-5 NA TRBV25-1 TRBD1 TGTGCCAGCAGTGAAGCTTGGACAGGGGGGGAGACCCAGTACTTC CASSEAWTGGETQYF
TRBJ1-5 NA TRBV28 NA TGTGCCAGCAGTTCAAGCTTCGTGGGCAGGCCCCAGCATTTT CASSSSFVGRPQHF
TRBJ2-5 NA TRBV28 NA TGTGCCAGCAGTTTATGGGCAGGGCCCCAAGAGACCCAGTACTTC CASSLWAGPQETQYF
TRBJ1-2 NA TRBV5-8 NA TGTGCCAGCAGATCGGACAGACTTAACTATGGCTACACCTTC CASRSDRLNYGYTF
TRBJ1-1 NA TRBV10-2 NA TGCGCCAGCAGTGAAGGGGACTCCAACACTGAAGCTTTCTTT CASSEGDSNTEAFF
TRBJ1-4 NA TRBV15 NA TGTGCCACCAGCAGAGGGGCGGCTAATGAAAAACTGTTTTTT CATSRGAANEKLFF
TRBJ2-1 NA TRBV7-3 NA TGTGCCAGCAGCTTAAACCCCCTAGGTGAGCAGTTCTTC CASSLNPLGEQFF
TRBJ2-1 NA TRBV6-1 NA TGTGCCAGCAGTGCTGGACAGCCCTACAATGAGCAGTTCTTC CASSAGQPYNEQFF
TRBJ2-5 NA TRBV10-3 NA TGTGCCATCAGGGCTGGCGGAGGCCAAGAGACCCAGTACTTC CAIRAGGGQETQYF
TRBJ1-1 NA TRBV5-1 NA TGCGCCAGCAGTTCTGAGGGTCGTTGGGCTTTCTTT CASSSEGRWAFF
TRBJ1-5 NA TRBV7-9 NA TGTGCCAGCAGCTTAGGAACAGGGTTCGCCAATCAGCCCCAGCATTTT CASSLGTGFANQPQHF
TRBJ2-7 NA TRBV27 TRBD1 TGTGCCAGCAGTTCGACAGGGGCTGCCTACGAGCAGTACTTC CASSSTGAAYEQYF
TRBJ2-3 NA TRBV28 TRBD2 TGTGCCACTCTAGCGGGAGGGTCAGATACGCAGTATTTT CATLAGGSDTQYF
TRBJ2-1 NA TRBV14 NA TGTGCCAGCAGCCATTCGGAATACTCAGAGCAGTTCTTC CASSHSEYSEQFF
TRBJ2-2 once TRBV7-3 TRBD2 TGTGCCAGCAGCGTAGCGGGAGGGCCCCGGGAGCTGTTTTTT CASSVAGGPRELFF
TRBJ2-3 once TRBV19 TRBD2 TGTGCCAGCGGATTTAGCGGGAGGACCGATACGCAGTATTTT CASGFSGRTDTQYF
TRBJ1-4 NA TRBV9 TRBD1 TGTGCCAGCAGCGTAGGCAGTGGGACAGGGGATGAAAAACTGTTTTTT CASSVGSGTGDEKLFF
TRBJ2-5 NA TRBV5-1 NA TGCGCCAGCAGCTTGAGTCCAGGGGAGACCCAGTACTTC CASSLSPGETQYF
TRBJ1-1 NA TRBV6-5 NA TGTGCCAGCAGTTACCATGGTCACGCTTTCTTT CASSYHGHAFF
TRBJ2-3 once TRBV5-1 TRBD1 TGCGCCAGCAGCTTAATGGACAGGGGTTCCACAGATACGCAGTATTTT CASSLMDRGSTDTQYF
TRBJ1-1 NA TRBV27 NA TGTGCCAGCGGAAGACAGAGGTCTGAAGCTTTCTTT CASGRQRSEAFF
TRBJ2-3 NA TRBV6-1 NA TGTGCCAGCAGTGAAGCTAGGCAGGCGCAGTATTTT CASSEARQAQYF
TRBJ1-1 NA TRBV28 NA TGTGCCAGCACCAACCCGAGGCGGGATGAAGCTTTCTTT CASTNPRRDEAFF
TRBJ2-7 NA TRBV7-2 TRBD2 TGTGCCAGCAGTCGTAGCGGGGGACGCGCGGTCGAGCAGTACTTC CASSRSGGRAVEQYF
TRBJ2-1 NA TRBV6-1 TRBD1 TGTGCCAGCAGTGAAATTCCCGGGACAGCAAAGTACAATGAGCAGTTCTTC CASSEIPGTAKYNEQFF
TRBJ2-2 NA TRBV5-1 TRBD2 TGCGCCAGCAGCTTTGGCGGGAGTGGGAACACCGGGGAGCTGTTTTTT CASSFGGSGNTGELFF
TRBJ2-7 NA TRBV7-2 TRBD2 TGTGCCAGCAGCTTCACTAGCGGTTACGAGCAGTACTTC CASSFTSGYEQYF
TRBJ1-1 few TRBV10-3 NA TGTGCCACCGGCGGGAACACTGAAGCTTTCTTT CATGGNTEAFF
TRBJ2-2 few TRBV29-1 NA TGCAGCGTTGCGGTTACGACCGGGGAGCTGTTTTTT CSVAVTTGELFF
TRBJ2-5 NA TRBV11-2 TRBD2 TGTGCCAGCAGCTTAGAATGGCTAGCGGGGCCCGTGACCCAGTACTTC CASSLEWLAGPVTQYF
TRBJ1-4 once TRBV27 NA TGTGCCAGCAGCATCAGGCTTCCCCCCAATGAAAAACTGTTTTTT CASSIRLPPNEKLFF
TRBJ1-4 NA TRBV5-1 NA TGCGCCAGCAGCTTGCGGGGGACTGCAACTAATGAAAAACTGTTTTTT CASSLRGTATNEKLFF
TRBJ2-2 medium-sized TRBV7-2 NA TGTGCCAGCAGCTTACAGGGCACCTGGGGGGACACCGGGGAGCTGTTTTTT CASSLQGTWGDTGELFF
TRBJ1-5 NA TRBV28 TRBD1 TGTGCCAGCTCGACAGGGGCTAGCCAGCCCCAGCATTTT CASSTGASQPQHF
TRBJ2-1 NA TRBV29-1 TRBD2 TGCAGCGTCGTCCTACTAGCGGGGGTAGCATACAATGAGCAGTTCTTC CSVVLLAGVAYNEQFF
TRBJ2-1 NA TRBV10-3 TRBD2 TGTGCCATCAACCAACATAGCGGGAGGCAGACCAATGAGCAGTTCTTC CAINQHSGRQTNEQFF
TRBJ2-3 NA TRBV11-3 NA TGTGCCAGCAGCTTAGCCCCCGGACAGTCGAATACTAGCACAGATACGCAGTATTTT CASSLAPGQSNTSTDTQYF
TRBJ2-1 NA TRBV7-2 NA TGTGCCAGCAGTTTGACGGGAAATGAGCAGTTCTTC CASSLTGNEQFF
TRBJ2-3 NA TRBV5-8 NA TGTGCCAGCAGCTTGGCGGCCGGGACTAGCACAGATACGCAGTATTTT CASSLAAGTSTDTQYF
TRBJ2-7 once TRBV28 TRBD2 TGTGCCAGCAGTAGACTAGCGGGAACGTCCTACGAGCAGTACTTC CASSRLAGTSYEQYF
TRBJ2-3 NA TRBV7-3 TRBD2 TGTGCCAGCAGCCGCCGACTAGCGAGCACAGATACGCAGTATTTT CASSRRLASTDTQYF
TRBJ2-1 NA TRBV4-3 TRBD2 TGCGCCAGCAGCCAAGATTGGGGGCTAGCGGGAGTAAGAGAGCAGTTCTTC CASSQDWGLAGVREQFF
TRBJ2-2 NA TRBV7-2 NA TGTGCCAGCAGCTTAGGCGCCACGATTGGGGGGGAGCTGTTTTTT CASSLGATIGGELFF
TRBJ1-4 NA TRBV29-1 NA TGCAGCGTTTCTCCGGGGCGCACAGGAAAACTGTTTTTT CSVSPGRTGKLFF
TRBJ2-7 NA TRBV15 NA TGTGCCACCAGCGGACCCCGTAGTAGTGGCAGGGGTCGGAACGAGCAGTACTTC CATSGPRSSGRGRNEQYF
TRBJ2-7 NA TRBV2 NA TGTGCCAGCAGTCCCCCGCTAAGCCCCTACGAGCAGTACTTC CASSPPLSPYEQYF
TRBJ1-1 NA TRBV18 NA TGTGCCAGCTCACCAGTCTCTAGCCAGGGTTATATGAACACTGAAGCTTTCTTT CASSPVSSQGYMNTEAFF
TRBJ2-5 NA TRBV28 TRBD1 TGTGCCAGCAGTTCCGGGACAGTCCCAGAGACCCAGTACTTC CASSSGTVPETQYF
TRBJ2-1 few TRBV20-1 NA TGCAGTGCTAGCTATAGGGAGCAGTTCTTC CSASYREQFF
TRBJ2-3 NA TRBV27 TRBD1 TGTGCCAGCAGCCCAACAGGGGGCCCCCAGTATTTT CASSPTGGPQYF